Following are 26 T cell receptor beta chains from one sample sequenced in a study of T-cell memory formation after mild COVID-19. TCRdb itself ran the 5' RACE reads through MiXCR, one entry per CDR3 protein. The data hold tens of thousands of distinct CDR3 sequences, with 6% to 9.5% observed a single time. Sequencing used PBMCs or a T cell subset sorted from them (not recorded which). These receptor sequences come from a man aged 18 to 29 who had mild COVID-19 (a few samples of this study predate the infection). Cell type and time point are not known.

In its sample, this clonotype was seen a few times. V is TRBV12-2 and J is TRBJ2-7; the D call of TRBD1 is as the table states it, not checked on the DNA. TRBV12-2 represents a pseudogene. This CDR3 contains 12 residues. The CDR3 DNA follows: TGTGCAAGTCGCTGTTGGACAGGCGAGCAGTACGTC. The encoded protein is CASRCWTGEQYV.

This rearrangement joins TRBV7-9 to TRBJ2-5; D not resolved. The CDR3 runs 13 residues. Germline V gene lookup returns CDR1 SEHNR and CDR2 FQNEAQ (reference sequence). Trimming took off 5 bases at V and 3 bases at J, with 10 bases between the two ends. The CDR3 region has the DNA TGTGCCAGCAGCCGCTATGGGGAAGAGACCCAGTACTTC. Translating it yields CASSRYGEETQYF. The full variable domain, in which reference TRBV7-9 and TRBJ2-5 provide the parts outside the CDR3, is DTGVSQNPRHKITKRGQNVTFRCDPISEHNRLYWYRQTLGQGPEFLTYFQNEAQLEKSRLLSDRFSAERPKGSFSTLEIQRTEQGDSAMYLCASSRYGEETQYFGPGTRLLVL.

This chain uses TRBV11-1 with TRBJ1-6, with 11 nucleotides matching TRBD1. Germline CDR1 SGHAT, CDR2 FQDESV (reference sequence). V was pared by 5 bases and J by 14 bases, with 8 bases of the junction left unmatched. The CDR3 loop spans 14 amino acids. This chain's CDR3 is CASSNGQGAYSLHF. In DNA form, the CDR3 reads TGTGCCAGCAGCAACGGACAGGGGGCGTATTCCCTCCACTTT.

This chain connects TRBV4-1 to TRBJ2-3; D is unresolved. CDR3 length: 16 residues. Trimming left V 0 bases short and J 0 bases short, with 10 bases between. Looked up from germline, CDR1 is MGHRA and CDR2 is YSYEKL. The CDR3 protein is CASSQEASPSTDTQYF. The CDR3 region has the DNA TGCGCCAGCAGCCAAGAGGCCAGCCCTAGCACAGATACGCAGTATTTT.

V and J are TRBV3-1 and TRBJ2-7, with 10 bases aligning to TRBD1. The CDR3 sequence is 15 residues long. In germline, CDR1 is LGHDT, CDR2 YNNKEL (reference sequence). The V gene end was trimmed by 2 bases and the J gene end by 5 bases; junction bases not matched to a gene: 6. As DNA, the CDR3 is TGTGCCAGCAGCCAACCGACAGGGGGCCGGAACGAGCAGTACTTC. Encoded protein: CASSQPTGGRNEQYF.

This clonotype was seen repeatedly, ten times or more. J is TRBJ2-5 and V is TRBV3-1, with TRBD2 as a possible D gene (5 bases). CDR1 is LGHDT and CDR2 is YNNKEL in the germline V gene (reference sequence). The CDR3 totals 14 residues. V was clipped by 4 bases and J by 5 bases, with 14 bases between them. CDR3 bases: TGTGCCAGCAGCCTCGATGGTAGGAGGGAGACCCAGTACTTC. It encodes CASSLDGRRETQYF.

The chain has TRBV6-2 or TRBV6-3 and TRBJ2-1; D is uncertain. V was shortened by 6 bases and J by 6 bases, with 12 bases between the two germline ends. The CDR3 consists of 13 residues. Germline CDR1 MNHEY, CDR2 SVGEGT. The CDR3 spells CASRLQLLNEQFF. The CDR3 nucleotides read TGTGCCAGCAGACTCCAGCTACTCAATGAGCAGTTCTTC.

This clonotype was seen repeatedly, ten times or more. The chain links TRBV5-1 to TRBJ2-5, with no clear D. The CDR3 spans 12 residues. Germline-derived CDR1 and CDR2 are SGHRS and YFSETQ. With 4 bases removed from V and 2 bases from J, the gap between germline ends came to 6 bases. CDR3 bases: TGCGCCAGCAGCGGCCAGCAAGAGACCCAGTACTTC. Protein product: CASSGQQETQYF.

The chain recombines TRBV6-2 or TRBV6-3 with TRBJ2-6; D remains ambiguous. CDR3 length: 11 amino acids. Trimming removed 10 bases at V and 0 bases at J, with 1 base between. Germline V gives CDR1 MNHEY, CDR2 SVGEGT. In DNA form, the CDR3 reads TGTGCCACCTCTGGGGCCAACGTCCTGACTTTC. Translation: CATSGANVLTF.

This clonotype has more than one count but fewer than ten. The gene calls are TRBV20-1 and TRBJ2-5; TRBD2 is a possible D gene (5 bases). CDR3 length: 13 residues. Per germline, CDR1 DFQATT and CDR2 SNEGSKA (reference sequence). V gave up 3 bases and J gave up 2 bases, with 10 bases separating them. The CDR3 region is CSARGSGQETQYF. The DNA for the CDR3 is TGCAGTGCTAGGGGATCGGGACAAGAGACCCAGTACTTC.

J is TRBJ1-5 and V is TRBV2, with D uncertain. The germline V gene has CDR1 SNHLY and CDR2 FYNNEI. Trimming removed 7 bases from V and 5 bases from J, with 12 bases in between. CDR3 length: 13 amino acids. The DNA of the CDR3 is TGTGCCAGCACCCTTGAAACGGATCAGCCCCAGCATTTT. This gives the protein CASTLETDQPQHF.

The V call is TRBV9, the J call TRBJ1-6; no clear D gene. This CDR3 region has 14 residues. With 4 bases removed from V and 10 bases from J, the gap between germline ends came to 15 bases. Germline values: CDR1 SGDLS, CDR2 YYNGEE. The CDR3 nucleotides read TGTGCCAGCAGCCCGATGGTGGGAGTATCACCCCTCCACTTT. It encodes CASSPMVGVSPLHF.

The DNA for the CDR3 is TGTGCCAGCAGTTTCGAAAGAGGGAGAAAACTGTTTTTT. Protein product: CASSFERGRKLFF. The V and J genes are TRBV6-6 and TRBJ1-4; D gene uncertain. The CDR3 has 13 residues. V was cut by 4 bases and J by 10 bases, with 13 bases left in between. Germline V gene lookup returns CDR1 MNHNY and CDR2 SVGAGI (reference sequence).

This clonotype was seen a few times. J is TRBJ1-3 and V is TRBV2; D call uncertain. Per germline, CDR1 SNHLY and CDR2 FYNNEI. CDR3 size: 15 residues. Trimming took 8 bases from V and 3 from J, leaving 17 bases between them. CDR3 coding DNA: TGTGCCAGCTCCCCCGTGGCCGAAGATGGAAACACCATATATTTT. Amino acids: CASSPVAEDGNTIYF.

This clonotype came up a few times. The rearrangement uses TRBV6-2 or TRBV6-3 and TRBJ2-5; D perhaps matches TRBD2 (5 bases). V lost 6 bases, J lost 5 bases, and 16 bases lay in between. This CDR3 has 14 residues. Germline loops: CDR1 MNHEY, CDR2 SVGEGT. CDR3 in DNA: TGTGCCAGCAGCCGACCCCCTCGCGGGGAGACCCAGTACTTC. It specifies CASSRPPRGETQYF.

This chain links TRBV7-2 with TRBJ2-3; possibly TRBD1 for D (5 bases). The CDR3 sequence is 15 residues long. The germline gives CDR1 SGHTA, CDR2 FQGNSA. The germline V and J ends were trimmed by 3 bases and 1 base, with 11 bases remaining between them. The DNA of the CDR3 is TGTGCCAGCAGCTTGAAAAGGGGCGGCACAGATACGCAGTATTTT. It translates to CASSLKRGGTDTQYF. Together with reference TRBV7-2 and TRBJ2-3, the CDR3 gives the full variable domain: GAGVSQSPSNKVTEKGKDVELRCDPISGHTALYWYRQSLGQGLEFLIYFQGNSAPDKSGLPSDRFSAERTGGSVSTLTIQRTQQEDSAVYLCASSLKRGGTDTQYFGPGTRLTVL.

This clonotype turned up a few times. V is TRBV6-5 and J is TRBJ1-5; TRBD1 aligns across 8 bases. Per the germline V gene, CDR1 is MNHEY and CDR2 is SVGAGI. The CDR3 is made up of 14 amino acids. The V gene end was trimmed by 7 bases and the J gene end by 4 bases; junction bases not matched to a gene: 6. The CDR3 here is CASITRTGNQPQHF. CDR3 nucleotides: TGTGCCAGCATCACTCGGACAGGGAATCAGCCCCAGCATTTT.

The chain couples TRBV18 to TRBJ2-1; 9 positions match TRBD1. After removal of 3 bases from V and 8 bases from J, the junction contained 8 bases not matched to a gene. Germline CDR1 and CDR2: KGHSH and LQKENI. The CDR3 is made up of 15 amino acids. Written as DNA, the CDR3 is TGTGCCAGCTCACCCGGGACAGGGCGCCTCTATGAGCAGTTCTTC. This translates into CASSPGTGRLYEQFF.

This clonotype was observed a few times. The chain's CDR3 is CASSLVPAGGDTDTQYF. The CDR3 bases are TGTGCCAGCAGCTTAGTTCCAGCGGGGGGGGACACAGATACGCAGTATTTT. The rearrangement uses TRBV7-2 and TRBJ2-3, with 10 bases matching TRBD2. Germline trimming cut 1 base from V and 2 bases from J; bases unmatched to any gene: 6. Germline V gives CDR1 SGHTA, CDR2 FQGNSA. The CDR3 runs 17 residues.

This clonotype was seen at least ten times. The chain is built from TRBV20-1 and TRBJ2-2; the match to TRBD2 covers 7 bases. From germline, CDR1 is DFQATT and CDR2 SNEGSKA (reference sequence). V lost 3 bases, J lost 5 bases, and 12 bases stayed unmatched. The CDR3 has 16 residues. The CDR3 sequence: CSARSSGRVGTGELFF. CDR3 sequence (DNA): TGCAGTGCTAGGTCCTCGGGGAGGGTCGGTACCGGGGAGCTGTTTTTT.

The chain uses TRBV4-3 and TRBJ1-2; no clear D gene. Germline V gene sequence: CDR1 LGHNA, CDR2 YSLEER. This CDR3 spans 16 amino acids. V lost 0 bases and J 8 bases, leaving 19 bases between the germline ends. As DNA, the CDR3 is TGCGCCAGCAGCCAAGAGACGGTTTCTGGGATTTGGGGCTACACCTTC. Protein product: CASSQETVSGIWGYTF.

This clonotype appeared a few times. J is TRBJ2-1 and V is TRBV24-1; TRBD2 aligns across 10 bases. The CDR3 covers 19 residues. V was pared by 2 bases and J by 0 bases, with 9 bases of the junction left unmatched. The germline gives CDR1 KGHDR, CDR2 SFDVKD. This CDR3 reads CATSDSLGLAGDSYNEQFF. The CDR3 region has the DNA TGTGCCACCAGTGATTCCCTAGGGCTAGCGGGGGACTCCTACAATGAGCAGTTCTTC.

This clonotype was seen a few times. The V call is TRBV7-2, the J call TRBJ2-3, with 11 bases matching TRBD2. The length of the CDR3 is 15 residues. V lost 6 bases and J lost 4; bases outside the gene matches: 6. From germline, CDR1 is SGHTA and CDR2 FQGNSA. The CDR3 nucleotides read TGTGCCAGCAGAATAGCGGGGGGGGAGGCAGATACGCAGTATTTT. It codes for CASRIAGGEADTQYF.

In this sample, this clonotype turned up a few times. The chain is built from TRBV5-1 and TRBJ2-2; no definite D call. The length of the CDR3 is 13 residues. Germline V gene data show CDR1 as SGHRS and CDR2 as YFSETQ. V was pared by 2 bases and J by 5 bases, with 7 bases between. For the CDR3, the DNA is TGCGCCAGCAGCTTCCCAGCGACCGGGGAGCTGTTTTTT. Amino acids: CASSFPATGELFF.

This clonotype was seen only a few times. The CDR3 bases are TGCAGTGCTCACCCACAGGGCGTAGGGTACATTCAGTACTTC. Translated, it gives CSAHPQGVGYIQYF. The chain has TRBV20-1 and TRBJ2-4, with D possibly matching TRBD1 (6 bases). The germline V gene encodes CDR1 DFQATT and CDR2 SNEGSKA (reference sequence). The CDR3 length is 14 residues. V dropped 5 bases and J dropped 8 bases, with 19 bases sitting between them.

This rearrangement joins TRBV29-1 to TRBJ1-1; unclear D gene. Germline assignment: CDR1 SQVTM and CDR2 ANQGSEA. CDR3 length: 12 amino acids. V lost 3 bases, J lost 2 bases, and 7 bases lay in between. The CDR3 here is CSVDRGNTEAFF. The CDR3 DNA reads as TGCAGCGTTGATCGGGGTAACACTGAAGCTTTCTTT.